These T cell receptor beta chains were read from a single sample in a study of graft-versus-host responses after intestinal transplantation. This table comes from immunoSEQ multiplex PCR, and its TCRdb copy is limited to in-frame clones, with some not included. The sample includes fewer than 20,000 clones, over 90% of them seen just once. The material sequenced was PBMCs, taken 23 days after intestinal transplant. The receptors were sampled from a human patient who received an intestinal transplant, so some T cells may come from the graft donor. Both conserved end residues are part of each CDR3. Each record gives: clone size, V gene, J gene, D gene, CDR3 DNA, CDR3 protein. A D gene is named only where the DNA matches it firmly. Some rows have no size entry. The others give once, few or many, or a class for an expanded clone.

clone size: once; V gene: TRBV5-4; J gene: TRBJ2-7; D gene: NA; CDR3 DNA: TGTGCCAGCAGCTTTGGTAGCGCCTACGAGCAGTACTTC; CDR3 protein: CASSFGSAYEQYF
clone size: NA; V gene: TRBV4-1; J gene: TRBJ2-7; D gene: NA; CDR3 DNA: TGCGCCAGCAGCCTCCGGGGCAACTACGAGCAGTACTTC; CDR3 protein: CASSLRGNYEQYF
clone size: NA; V gene: TRBV4-2; J gene: TRBJ2-7; D gene: TRBD1; CDR3 DNA: TGTGCCAGCAGCCAAAATCAGGGGGCGAACGAGCAGTACTTC; CDR3 protein: CASSQNQGANEQYF
clone size: NA; V gene: TRBV5-6; J gene: TRBJ2-7; D gene: NA; CDR3 DNA: TGTGCCAGCTCTTGGGGTGTCAGTGACTACGAGCAGTACTTC; CDR3 protein: CASSWGVSDYEQYF
clone size: NA; V gene: TRBV15; J gene: TRBJ2-7; D gene: TRBD1; CDR3 DNA: TGTGCCACCAGCAGAGAGGGGGGGACAGGGATCTACGAGCAGTACTTC; CDR3 protein: CATSREGGTGIYEQYF
clone size: NA; V gene: TRBV5-6; J gene: TRBJ2-7; D gene: TRBD1; CDR3 DNA: TGTGCCAGCAGCTGGGACAGGTCGGGGGAGTACTTC; CDR3 protein: CASSWDRSGEYF
clone size: once; V gene: TRBV27; J gene: TRBJ2-1; D gene: TRBD2; CDR3 DNA: TGTGCCAGCAGTTTATGGACTAGCGGTGAGCAGTTCTTC; CDR3 protein: CASSLWTSGEQFF
clone size: few; V gene: TRBV6-6; J gene: TRBJ2-7; D gene: NA; CDR3 DNA: TGTGCCAGCAGTTACTCGTTGTCCGAGCAGTACTTC; CDR3 protein: CASSYSLSEQYF
clone size: NA; V gene: TRBV10-3; J gene: TRBJ2-1; D gene: TRBD2; CDR3 DNA: TGTGCCATCAGTGAGGGGGGCCTACCTAGGAGAAGCGGGAGAGGCTACAATGAGCAGTTCTTC; CDR3 protein: CAISEGGLPRRSGRGYNEQFF
clone size: NA; V gene: TRBV28; J gene: TRBJ2-7; D gene: NA; CDR3 DNA: TGTGCCAGCAGTTTAAACCAGGGGATCTATTACGAGCAGTACTTC; CDR3 protein: CASSLNQGIYYEQYF
clone size: NA; V gene: TRBV27; J gene: TRBJ1-3; D gene: NA; CDR3 DNA: TGTGCCAGCAGTCCACAGGGAACTGGAAACACCATATATTTT; CDR3 protein: CASSPQGTGNTIYF
clone size: NA; V gene: TRBV15; J gene: TRBJ1-3; D gene: NA; CDR3 DNA: TGTGCCACCAGCAGAGAGAATTTGGGGGTAGACACCATATATTTT; CDR3 protein: CATSRENLGVDTIYF
clone size: once; V gene: TRBV6-5; J gene: TRBJ1-1; D gene: NA; CDR3 DNA: TGTGCCAGCAGTTACGGGCAGAAAGCTTTCTTT; CDR3 protein: CASSYGQKAFF
clone size: few; V gene: TRBV9; J gene: TRBJ1-1; D gene: NA; CDR3 DNA: TGTGCCAGCAGCGTAGGGGGCACTGAAGCTTTCTTT; CDR3 protein: CASSVGGTEAFF
clone size: NA; V gene: TRBV6-9; J gene: TRBJ1-4; D gene: NA; CDR3 DNA: TGTGCCAGCAGTTACGGGGCCGGTTCCGATGAAAAACTGTTTTTT; CDR3 protein: CASSYGAGSDEKLFF
clone size: few; V gene: TRBV19; J gene: TRBJ1-4; D gene: TRBD1; CDR3 DNA: TGTGCCAGCCAGGACAGGTGGAATGAAAAACTGTTTTTT; CDR3 protein: CASQDRWNEKLFF
clone size: once; V gene: TRBV14; J gene: TRBJ2-7; D gene: TRBD1; CDR3 DNA: TGTGCCAGCAGCCAAGAGTATCCCGGGACAGGTTCCTACGAGCAGTACTTC; CDR3 protein: CASSQEYPGTGSYEQYF
clone size: NA; V gene: TRBV7-3; J gene: TRBJ2-7; D gene: NA; CDR3 DNA: TGTGCCAGCAGCTTAAGGGATACGGCCTACGAGCAGTACTTC; CDR3 protein: CASSLRDTAYEQYF
clone size: few; V gene: TRBV9; J gene: TRBJ1-4; D gene: TRBD1; CDR3 DNA: TGTGCCAGCAGCGCCACCGGGACAGGGACTGAAAAACTGTTTTTT; CDR3 protein: CASSATGTGTEKLFF
clone size: NA; V gene: TRBV7-9; J gene: TRBJ1-4; D gene: TRBD1; CDR3 DNA: TGTGCCAGCAGCTTAGTAGGTGGGACAGAACTTCATGAAAAACTGTTTTTT; CDR3 protein: CASSLVGGTELHEKLFF
clone size: NA; V gene: TRBV9; J gene: TRBJ2-1; D gene: NA; CDR3 DNA: TGTGCCAGCAGCGCTGGGGGGACACCTTACAATGAGCAGTTCTTC; CDR3 protein: CASSAGGTPYNEQFF
clone size: once; V gene: TRBV27; J gene: TRBJ2-7; D gene: TRBD1; CDR3 DNA: TGTGCCAGCAGTACAGGACAGGGTTACTCCTACGAGCAGTACTTC; CDR3 protein: CASSTGQGYSYEQYF
clone size: NA; V gene: TRBV7-9; J gene: TRBJ1-1; D gene: NA; CDR3 DNA: TGTGCCAGCAGCTTAGCGGGAAACACTGAAGCTTTCTTT; CDR3 protein: CASSLAGNTEAFF
clone size: NA; V gene: TRBV7-6; J gene: TRBJ1-5; D gene: NA; CDR3 DNA: TGTGCCAGCAGCTTATTCCCGAGCAGGGAGCAAGGCAATCAGCCCCAGCATTTT; CDR3 protein: CASSLFPSREQGNQPQHF
clone size: once; V gene: TRBV10-1; J gene: TRBJ2-1; D gene: NA; CDR3 DNA: TGCGCCAGCAGTGGAGTAAGAGGGAATGAGCAGTTCTTC; CDR3 protein: CASSGVRGNEQFF
clone size: once; V gene: TRBV5-6; J gene: TRBJ1-1; D gene: NA; CDR3 DNA: TGTGCCAGCAGCCCCCGGGACACACTCCGTCCTGAAGCTTTCTTT; CDR3 protein: CASSPRDTLRPEAFF
clone size: NA; V gene: TRBV6-6; J gene: TRBJ1-2; D gene: TRBD1; CDR3 DNA: TGTGCCAGCAGTTGGGAGGGGGCGAAAGGCTACACCTTC; CDR3 protein: CASSWEGAKGYTF
clone size: NA; V gene: TRBV19; J gene: TRBJ2-3; D gene: NA; CDR3 DNA: TGTGCCAGTAGTATACGTGGAGGAACAGATACGCAGTATTTT; CDR3 protein: CASSIRGGTDTQYF
clone size: NA; V gene: TRBV5-1; J gene: TRBJ2-2; D gene: TRBD1; CDR3 DNA: TGCGCCAGCTCCGGGACAGGGCTCTCCGGGGAGCTGTTTTTT; CDR3 protein: CASSGTGLSGELFF
clone size: NA; V gene: TRBV7-3; J gene: TRBJ2-3; D gene: NA; CDR3 DNA: TGTGCCAGCAGCCTAGCGAGCACAGATACGCAGTATTTT; CDR3 protein: CASSLASTDTQYF
clone size: NA; V gene: TRBV2; J gene: TRBJ1-4; D gene: NA; CDR3 DNA: TGTGCCAGCAGGGCTGGACAGCAAAAACTGTTTTTT; CDR3 protein: CASRAGQQKLFF
clone size: once; V gene: TRBV15; J gene: TRBJ2-7; D gene: NA; CDR3 DNA: TGTGCCACCAGCGGTGCCTACGAGCAGTACTTC; CDR3 protein: CATSGAYEQYF
clone size: NA; V gene: TRBV11-2; J gene: TRBJ2-3; D gene: NA; CDR3 DNA: TGTGCCAGCAGCTTAGATTTCTGGGACGGATACACAGATACGCAGTATTTT; CDR3 protein: CASSLDFWDGYTDTQYF
clone size: NA; V gene: TRBV28; J gene: TRBJ2-7; D gene: NA; CDR3 DNA: TGTGCCAGCAGTTCCCAGGGGGAGGGGATCTACGAGCAGTACTTC; CDR3 protein: CASSSQGEGIYEQYF
clone size: NA; V gene: TRBV20-1; J gene: TRBJ2-7; D gene: NA; CDR3 DNA: TGCAGTGCTCCGATATCCTACGAGCAGTACTTC; CDR3 protein: CSAPISYEQYF
clone size: NA; V gene: TRBV6-1; J gene: TRBJ1-1; D gene: NA; CDR3 DNA: TGTGCCAGCAGTGAAGATGGCGGACTTACTGAAGCTTTCTTT; CDR3 protein: CASSEDGGLTEAFF
clone size: NA; V gene: TRBV10-3; J gene: TRBJ1-1; D gene: NA; CDR3 DNA: TGTGCCATCAGGGGGGAGACTGAAGCTTTCTTT; CDR3 protein: CAIRGETEAFF
clone size: NA; V gene: TRBV9; J gene: TRBJ1-2; D gene: NA; CDR3 DNA: TGTGCCAGCAGCGTAGTGACAGGTTATGGCTACACCTTC; CDR3 protein: CASSVVTGYGYTF
clone size: NA; V gene: TRBV9; J gene: TRBJ2-3; D gene: TRBD2; CDR3 DNA: TGTGCCAGCAGCCCCTGGGGGGAGGGCCTTCCAGATACGCAGTATTTT; CDR3 protein: CASSPWGEGLPDTQYF
clone size: NA; V gene: TRBV19; J gene: TRBJ1-5; D gene: NA; CDR3 DNA: TGTGCCAGTAGTATAGATTTGGAGGATCAGCCCCAGCATTTT; CDR3 protein: CASSIDLEDQPQHF
clone size: NA; V gene: TRBV2; J gene: TRBJ2-1; D gene: NA; CDR3 DNA: TGTGCCAGCAGTGACCCGCGACAGACCAATGAGCAGTTCTTC; CDR3 protein: CASSDPRQTNEQFF
clone size: NA; V gene: TRBV5-6; J gene: TRBJ2-7; D gene: NA; CDR3 DNA: TGTGCCAGCAGCAGGGAAGCTGAGGGATGGTGGGACTACGAGCAGTACTTC; CDR3 protein: CASSREAEGWWDYEQYF
clone size: NA; V gene: TRBV4-1; J gene: TRBJ1-1; D gene: NA; CDR3 DNA: TGCGCCAGCAGTTCCGGTGGCGCGGACACTGAAGCTTTCTTT; CDR3 protein: CASSSGGADTEAFF
clone size: NA; V gene: TRBV10-2; J gene: TRBJ1-4; D gene: TRBD1; CDR3 DNA: TGCGCCAGCAGTGAGTCGACAGGGTCAGCTGAAAAACTGTTTTTT; CDR3 protein: CASSESTGSAEKLFF
clone size: NA; V gene: TRBV4-1; J gene: TRBJ2-1; D gene: NA; CDR3 DNA: TGCGCCAGCAGCCAAGCTGGATCCTCCTACAATGAGCAGTTCTTC; CDR3 protein: CASSQAGSSYNEQFF
clone size: NA; V gene: TRBV13; J gene: TRBJ2-1; D gene: NA; CDR3 DNA: TGTGCCAGCAGTCCCCCTCCCTCCTCCTACAATGAGCAGTTCTTC; CDR3 protein: CASSPPPSSYNEQFF
clone size: NA; V gene: TRBV4-2; J gene: TRBJ2-5; D gene: NA; CDR3 DNA: TGTGCCAGCAGCCAAATCACTCAGGGCCTTCAAGAGACCCAGTACTTC; CDR3 protein: CASSQITQGLQETQYF
clone size: NA; V gene: TRBV7-9; J gene: TRBJ2-2; D gene: NA; CDR3 DNA: TGTGCCAGCAGCTTAGAAATGGACACCGGGGAGCTGTTTTTT; CDR3 protein: CASSLEMDTGELFF
clone size: NA; V gene: TRBV7-9; J gene: TRBJ1-4; D gene: TRBD1; CDR3 DNA: TGTGCCAGCAGCTTACAAGGGACAGGGAGTGAAAAACTGTTTTTT; CDR3 protein: CASSLQGTGSEKLFF
clone size: NA; V gene: TRBV5-6; J gene: TRBJ2-3; D gene: TRBD1; CDR3 DNA: TGTGCCAGCAGCTTCGCAGGGGGCTCCGTGGCAGATACGCAGTATTTT; CDR3 protein: CASSFAGGSVADTQYF
clone size: NA; V gene: TRBV5-4; J gene: TRBJ2-7; D gene: TRBD2; CDR3 DNA: TGTGCCAGCAGCGTGGGGGGGGCCTACGAGCAGTACTTC; CDR3 protein: CASSVGGAYEQYF
clone size: NA; V gene: TRBV2; J gene: TRBJ2-5; D gene: NA; CDR3 DNA: TGTGCCAGCAGTGAGGTCCAGAAGTACTTC; CDR3 protein: CASSEVQKYF
clone size: few; V gene: TRBV19; J gene: TRBJ2-7; D gene: TRBD2; CDR3 DNA: TGTGCCAGTAGTATAGCCGGCGGGAGCTCCGAGCAGTACTTC; CDR3 protein: CASSIAGGSSEQYF
clone size: NA; V gene: TRBV7-9; J gene: TRBJ1-3; D gene: NA; CDR3 DNA: TGTGCCAGCAGCCCGTCCGTTGGCCGCAACTCTGGAAACACCATATATTTT; CDR3 protein: CASSPSVGRNSGNTIYF